What follows are 16 T cell receptor beta chains derived from one specimen sequenced in a study of T cells in Graves' hyperthyroidism and ophthalmopathy. What was amplified from RNA transcripts were TCR beta CDR3 regions. Carried out on the TCR CDR3, a first-round RT-PCR used the HTBI primer set. TCRdb fed the multiplex PCR reads into MiXCR, producing one record per CDR3 protein. Here the sample spans around 660,000 distinct CDR3 sequences, just under 45% being singletons. Specimen: peripheral blood or thyroid tissue (not recorded which). The receptors derive from an adult man with Graves' disease, either hyperthyroidism or ophthalmopathy (not recorded which).

This clonotype was observed a handful of times. The V call is TRBV10-3, the J call TRBJ1-4; perhaps TRBD1 as D (6 bases). Trimming cost V 11 bases and J 5 bases, with 18 bases left between them. The CDR3 contains 14 residues. Germline-derived CDR1 and CDR2 are ENHRY and SYGVKD. CDR3 protein: CAVGRGAENEKLFF. CDR3 DNA: TGTGCCGTAGGCCGGGGGGCAGAAAATGAAAAACTGTTTTTT.

Comments on this clonotype: A single base separates this from a much larger clone, so it may be a read error. The genes are TRBV7-2 and TRBJ2-7; no reliable D call. Per germline, CDR1 SGHTA and CDR2 FQGNSA. The CDR3 is 11 residues long. V lost 5 bases, J lost 7 bases, and 9 bases lay in between. CDR3 sequence: CASSQGTEQYF. Here the CDR3 DNA reads TGTGCCAGCAGCCAAGGTACAGAGCAGTACTTC.

This rearrangement joins TRBV6-1 to TRBJ2-7; D may be TRBD1 or TRBD2 (5 bases each). Germline values: CDR1 MNHNS, CDR2 SASEGT. V was pared by 5 bases and J by 7 bases, with 21 bases between. The CDR3 extends over 15 amino acids. The CDR3 DNA reads as TGTGCCAGCAGTCCCTCCCGGGGCGGTGGGCCGGAGCAGTACTTC. Translation: CASSPSRGGGPEQYF.

The CDR3 sequence is CSGNFLHTQYF. The CDR3 DNA follows: TGCAGCGGGAACTTTTTGCATACGCAGTATTTT. The chain carries TRBV29-1 and TRBJ2-3; D not certain. Trimming left V 7 bases short and J 7 bases short, with 12 bases between. Germline values: CDR1 SQVTM, CDR2 ANQGSEA. This CDR3 is 11 amino acids long.

This clonotype was seen a few times. The chain couples TRBV19 to TRBJ1-1; tentatively, D is TRBD1 (6 bases). Trimming took off 6 bases at V and 3 bases at J, with 14 bases between the two ends. Germline CDR1 reads LNHDA; CDR2 reads SQIVND (reference sequence). This CDR3 region has 14 residues. This CDR3 reads CASSPSGADTEAFF. The CDR3 region has the DNA TGTGCCAGTAGCCCCTCAGGGGCGGACACTGAAGCTTTCTTT.

The chain links TRBV28 to TRBJ1-2; 9 nucleotides agree with TRBD1. The V gene's germline CDR1 is MDHEN and CDR2 SYDVKM. J gave up 7 bases and V 6 bases, and 3 bases lay outside the gene matches. This CDR3 is built from 12 residues. The CDR3 nucleotides are TGTGCCAGCAGGACAGGGGGAACTGGCTACACCTTC. Residues: CASRTGGTGYTF.

The J gene is TRBJ1-1, the V gene TRBV20-1; D is unresolved. CDR1 is DFQATT and CDR2 is SNEGSKA in the germline V gene (reference sequence). Deletions cut 0 bases from V and 1 base from J, with 6 bases between. The CDR3 runs 13 residues. The CDR3 reads CSARDWGNTEAFF. The CDR3, as DNA: TGCAGTGCTAGAGACTGGGGGAACACTGAAGCTTTCTTT.

This clonotype was seen ten or more times. V and J are TRBV29-1 and TRBJ2-7; tentative D call: TRBD1 (6 bases). The CDR3 consists of 12 residues. In germline, CDR1 is SQVTM, CDR2 ANQGSEA. V lost 4 bases and J 2 bases, leaving 9 bases between the germline ends. In nucleotides, the CDR3 is TGCAGCGTTGGCAGGGGACCCTACGAGCAGTACTTC. Its protein is CSVGRGPYEQYF.

The chain recombines TRBV2 with TRBJ1-6; 8 bases line up with TRBD1. Germline lookup yields CDR1 SNHLY and CDR2 FYNNEI. The CDR3 spans 15 residues. With V trimmed by 3 bases and J by 7 bases, 5 bases remained unmatched. CDR3 coding DNA: TGTGCCAGCAGTGACCGACAGGGGAGGAATTCACCCCTCCACTTT. This encodes CASSDRQGRNSPLHF.

This clonotype was found many times. The rearrangement uses TRBV10-3 and TRBJ1-3; weak D call: TRBD1 (5 bases). Per germline, CDR1 ENHRY and CDR2 SYGVKD. The V end lost 2 bases, the J end lost 4 bases, and 9 bases lay between the germline ends. The CDR3 is 14 residues long. CDR3 sequence: CAISEKGQGNTIYF. For the CDR3, the DNA is TGTGCCATCAGTGAGAAGGGGCAGGGAAACACCATATATTTT.

In the case of this clonotype: The junction differs from germline at one of its ends, possibly a read error. For the CDR3, the DNA is TGCGCCAGCAGCCAAGATAAAGCACGAGGTACTAACTATGGCTACACCTTC. Amino acids: CASSQDKARGTNYGYTF. This chain connects TRBV11-2 to TRBJ1-2; no reliable D call. This CDR3 is built from 17 residues. CDR1 SGHAT and CDR2 FQNNGV come from the germline V gene.

This clonotype has more than one count but fewer than ten. The chain recombines TRBV7-2 with TRBJ2-6, with D unclear. With 2 bases removed from V and 5 bases from J, the gap between germline ends came to 1 base. Germline V gene data show CDR1 as SGHTA and CDR2 as FQGNSA. CDR3 length: 12 residues. This CDR3 reads CASSLWANVLTF. CDR3 bases: TGTGCCAGCAGCTTATGGGCCAACGTCCTGACTTTC. The whole variable domain, remainder taken from reference TRBV7-2 and TRBJ2-6, is GAGVSQSPSNKVTEKGKDVELRCDPISGHTALYWYRQSLGQGLEFLIYFQGNSAPDKSGLPSDRFSAERTGGSVSTLTIQRTQQEDSAVYLCASSLWANVLTFGAGSRLTVL.

The sample holds many counts of this clonotype. CDR3 in DNA: TGCAGTGCTAGCCTCACGGACGAGCAGTACTTC. Translation gives CSASLTDEQYF. V and J are TRBV20-1 and TRBJ2-7; D remains ambiguous. The V gene lost 3 bases and the J gene lost 5 bases, with 8 bases spanning the gap. This CDR3 has 11 amino acids. The germline CDR1 and CDR2 sequences are DFQATT and SNEGSKA (reference sequence).

This chain connects TRBV19 to TRBJ1-5; 8 bases map to TRBD1. V trimming: 2 bases; J trimming: 1 base; junction bases outside the gene matches: 7. This CDR3 spans 17 amino acids. CDR1 and CDR2 from the germline V gene are LNHDA and SQIVND (reference sequence). The CDR3 reads CASSISLGQGSNQPQHF. The CDR3 DNA follows: TGTGCCAGTAGTATATCCCTCGGACAGGGAAGCAATCAGCCCCAGCATTTT.

Many counts were recorded for this clonotype. The chain couples TRBV20-1 to TRBJ2-5, with TRBD2 matching 9 bases. This CDR3 spans 12 amino acids. Germline CDR1 reads DFQATT; CDR2 reads SNEGSKA (reference sequence). Trimming removed 7 bases from V and 4 bases from J; junction bases left unmatched: 4. CDR3 amino acids: CSGRGGIETQYF. DNA of the CDR3: TGCAGTGGGCGGGGGGGCATAGAGACCCAGTACTTC.

The V gene is TRBV7-6, the J gene TRBJ2-3, with D perhaps matching TRBD1 (6 bases). Germline assignment: CDR1 SGHVS and CDR2 FNYEAQ. V was pared by 5 bases and J by 10 bases, with 22 bases between. This CDR3 comprises 15 residues. The CDR3 region has the DNA TGTGCCAGCAGCCCGGACAGCCAATTCGGCCTCTCGCAGTATTTT. Encoded protein: CASSPDSQFGLSQYF. The complete variable domain, with remaining parts taken from reference TRBV7-6 and TRBJ2-3, reads GAGVSQSPRYKVTKRGQDVALRCDPISGHVSLYWYRQALGQGPEFLTYFNYEAQQDKSGLPNDRFSAERPEGSISTLTIQRTEQRDSAMYRCASSPDSQFGLSQYFGPGTRLTVL.